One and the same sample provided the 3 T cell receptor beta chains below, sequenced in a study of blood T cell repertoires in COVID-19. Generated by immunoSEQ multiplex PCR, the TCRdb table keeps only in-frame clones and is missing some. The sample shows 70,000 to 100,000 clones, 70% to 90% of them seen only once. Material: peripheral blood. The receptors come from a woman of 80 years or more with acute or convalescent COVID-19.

Here the CDR3 DNA reads TGTGCCAGCAGTTACTCGAGCTCCTACGAGCAGTACTTC. Its protein product is CASSYSSSYEQYF. This sequence joins TRBV6-2 or TRBV6-3 and TRBJ2-7, with D unclear. CDR1 and CDR2 (germline): MNHEY, SVGEGT. Trimming left V 0 bases short and J 0 bases short, with 3 bases between. CDR3 size: 13 residues.

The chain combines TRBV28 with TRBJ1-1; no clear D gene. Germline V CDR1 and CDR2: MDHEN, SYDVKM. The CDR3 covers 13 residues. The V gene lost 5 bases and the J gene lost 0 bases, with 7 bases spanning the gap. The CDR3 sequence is CASSVQMNTEAFF. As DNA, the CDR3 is TGTGCCAGCAGTGTACAGATGAACACTGAAGCTTTCTTT.

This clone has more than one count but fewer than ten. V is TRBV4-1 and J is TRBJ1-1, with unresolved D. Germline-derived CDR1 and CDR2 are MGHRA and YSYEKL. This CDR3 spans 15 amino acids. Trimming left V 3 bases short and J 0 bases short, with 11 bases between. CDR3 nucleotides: TGCGCCAGCAGCCACCGAGACATACTGAACACTGAAGCTTTCTTT. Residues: CASSHRDILNTEAFF.